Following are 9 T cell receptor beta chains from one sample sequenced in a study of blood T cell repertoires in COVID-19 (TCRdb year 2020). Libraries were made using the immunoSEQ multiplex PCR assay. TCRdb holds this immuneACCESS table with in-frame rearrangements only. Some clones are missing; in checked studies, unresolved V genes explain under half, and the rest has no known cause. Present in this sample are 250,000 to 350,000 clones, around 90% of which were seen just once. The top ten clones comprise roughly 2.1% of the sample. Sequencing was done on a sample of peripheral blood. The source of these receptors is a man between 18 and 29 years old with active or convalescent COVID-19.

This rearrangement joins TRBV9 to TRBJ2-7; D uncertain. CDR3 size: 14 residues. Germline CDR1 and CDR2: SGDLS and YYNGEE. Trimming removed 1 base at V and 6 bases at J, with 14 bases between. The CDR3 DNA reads TGTGCCAGCAGCGTAAGCCAAGCAAAAAGCGAGCAGTACTTC. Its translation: CASSVSQAKSEQYF.

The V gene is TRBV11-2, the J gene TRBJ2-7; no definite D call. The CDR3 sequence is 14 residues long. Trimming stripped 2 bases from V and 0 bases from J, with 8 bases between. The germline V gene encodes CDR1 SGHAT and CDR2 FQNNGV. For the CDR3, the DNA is TGTGCCAGCAGCTTATTCGAGAGCTCCTACGAGCAGTACTTC. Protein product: CASSLFESSYEQYF.

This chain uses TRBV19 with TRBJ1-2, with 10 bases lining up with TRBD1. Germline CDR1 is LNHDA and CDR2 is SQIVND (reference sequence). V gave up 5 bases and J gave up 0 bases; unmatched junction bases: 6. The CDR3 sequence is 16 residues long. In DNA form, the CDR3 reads TGTGCCAGTAGTCGGGGACAGGGGTCGGCTAACTATGGCTACACCTTC. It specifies CASSRGQGSANYGYTF. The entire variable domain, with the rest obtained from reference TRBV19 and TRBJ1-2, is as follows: DGGITQSPKYLFRKEGQNVTLSCEQNLNHDAMYWYRQDPGQGLRLIYYSQIVNDFQKGDIAEGYSVSREKKESFPLTVTSAQKNPTAFYLCASSRGQGSANYGYTFGSGTRLTVV.

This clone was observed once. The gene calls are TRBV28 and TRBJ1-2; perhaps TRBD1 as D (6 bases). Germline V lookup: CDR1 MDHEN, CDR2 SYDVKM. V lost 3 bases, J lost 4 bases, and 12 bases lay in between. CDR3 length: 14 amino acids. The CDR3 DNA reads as TGTGCCAGCAGTTTTTCAGGGGCTGGCTATGGCTACACCTTC. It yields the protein CASSFSGAGYGYTF.

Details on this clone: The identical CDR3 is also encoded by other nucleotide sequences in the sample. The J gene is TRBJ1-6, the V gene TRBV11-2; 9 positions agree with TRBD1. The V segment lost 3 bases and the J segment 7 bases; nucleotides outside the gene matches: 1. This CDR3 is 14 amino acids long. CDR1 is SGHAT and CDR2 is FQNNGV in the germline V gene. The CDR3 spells CASSLGQGNSPLHF. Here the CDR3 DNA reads TGTGCCAGCAGCTTGGGACAGGGAAATTCACCCCTCCACTTT.

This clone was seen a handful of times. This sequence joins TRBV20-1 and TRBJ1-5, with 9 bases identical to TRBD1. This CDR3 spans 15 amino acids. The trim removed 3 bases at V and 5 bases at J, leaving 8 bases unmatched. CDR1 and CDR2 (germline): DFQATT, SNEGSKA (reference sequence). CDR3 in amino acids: CSASAGTGRHQPQHF. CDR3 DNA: TGCAGTGCTAGTGCCGGGACAGGGCGTCATCAGCCCCAGCATTTT.

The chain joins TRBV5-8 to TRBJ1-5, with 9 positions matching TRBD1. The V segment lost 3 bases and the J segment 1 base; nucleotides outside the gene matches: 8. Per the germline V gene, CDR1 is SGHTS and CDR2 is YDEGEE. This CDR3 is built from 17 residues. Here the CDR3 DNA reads TGTGCCAGCAGCTCCGGACAGGGGATAGGGAGCAATCAGCCCCAGCATTTT. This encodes CASSSGQGIGSNQPQHF.

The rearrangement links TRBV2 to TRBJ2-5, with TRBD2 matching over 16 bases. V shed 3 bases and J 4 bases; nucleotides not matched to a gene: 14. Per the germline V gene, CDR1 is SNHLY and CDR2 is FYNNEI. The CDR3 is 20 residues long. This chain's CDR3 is CASSEGLWGLAGGILETQYF. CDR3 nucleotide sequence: TGTGCCAGCAGTGAGGGCTTATGGGGACTAGCGGGGGGGATTTTAGAGACCCAGTACTTC.

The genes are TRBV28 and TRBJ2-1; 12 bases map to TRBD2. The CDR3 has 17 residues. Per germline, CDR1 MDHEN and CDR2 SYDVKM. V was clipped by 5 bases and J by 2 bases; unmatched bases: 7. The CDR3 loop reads CASSPLLAGGPYNEQFF. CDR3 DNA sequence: TGTGCCAGCAGTCCACTACTAGCGGGAGGCCCCTACAATGAGCAGTTCTTC. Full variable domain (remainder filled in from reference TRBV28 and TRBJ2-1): DVKVTQSSRYLVKRTGEKVFLECVQDMDHENMFWYRQDPGLGLRLIYFSYDVKMKEKGDIPEGYSVSREKKERFSLILESASTNQTSMYLCASSPLLAGGPYNEQFFGPGTRLTVL.